This entry describes one TCR beta chain. The antigen remains undetermined. The data belong to a study of OX40 agonist ivuxolimab in advanced cancers. Study background: People in dose escalation had one of these cancers: hepatocellular carcinoma, melanoma, renal cell or head and neck cancer.

CDR3 length equals 17 residues. V was trimmed by 4 bases and J by 0 bases, leaving 18 bases between them. Looked up from germline, CDR1 is SGHRS and CDR2 is YFSETQ. The method was immunoSEQ multiplex PCR; TCRdb's version includes in-frame clones alone and lacks a portion of them. The sample shows approximately 110,000 clones, roughly 90% of them seen only once. Study-wide findings and caveats: Expanded clones tended on average to be more numerous among CD8+ T cells than CD4+. Some nonresponders additionally presented with little normalized T-cell clonal expansion. The 0.1-3.0 mg/kg partial responders had among the lowest clonal expansion.

The receptor comes from an adult with an advanced solid tumor such as melanoma, head and neck, liver or kidney cancer. Sample: CD4+ or CD8+ T cells sorted from blood, taken in a trial of the OX40 agonist ivuxolimab. J is TRBJ2-3 and V is TRBV5-1; D not resolved. The CDR3 region has the DNA TGCGCCAGCAGCCTCGTAGAAATCGCTTATAGCACAGATACGCAGTATTTT. Translation gives CASSLVEIAYSTDTQYF. Drawing the rest from reference TRBV5-1 and TRBJ2-3, the complete variable domain is KAGVTQTPRYLIKTRGQQVTLSCSPISGHRSVSWYQQTPGQGLQFLFEYFSETQRNKGNFPGRFSGRQFSNSRSEMNVSTLELGDSALYLCASSLVEIAYSTDTQYFGPGTRLTVL.